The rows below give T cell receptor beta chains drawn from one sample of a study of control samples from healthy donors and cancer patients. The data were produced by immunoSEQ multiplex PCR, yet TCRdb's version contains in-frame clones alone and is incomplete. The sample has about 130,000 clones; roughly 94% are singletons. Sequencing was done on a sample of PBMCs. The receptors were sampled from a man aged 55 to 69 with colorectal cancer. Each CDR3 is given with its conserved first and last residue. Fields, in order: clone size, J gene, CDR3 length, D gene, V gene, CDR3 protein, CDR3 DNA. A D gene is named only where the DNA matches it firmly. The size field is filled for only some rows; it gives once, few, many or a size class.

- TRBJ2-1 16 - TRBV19 CASSLGRLSSYNEQFF TGTGCCAGTAGTTTGGGACGGCTGAGCTCCTACAATGAGCAGTTCTTC
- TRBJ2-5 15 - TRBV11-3 CASSLEEGEQETQYF TGTGCCAGCAGCTTAGAGGAGGGGGAACAAGAGACCCAGTACTTC
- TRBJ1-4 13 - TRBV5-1 CASREQGSEKLFF TGCGCCAGCAGAGAGCAGGGGAGTGAAAAACTGTTTTTT
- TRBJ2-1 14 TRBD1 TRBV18 CASSGDRGTRSQFF TGTGCCAGCTCAGGGGACAGGGGGACTCGATCGCAGTTCTTC
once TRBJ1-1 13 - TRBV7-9 CASSSTGGLRAFF TGTGCCAGCAGCTCTACGGGAGGGCTAAGAGCTTTCTTT
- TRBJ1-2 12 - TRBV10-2 CASSESDYGYTF TGCGCCAGCAGTGAAAGCGACTATGGCTACACCTTC
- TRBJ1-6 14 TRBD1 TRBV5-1 CASSDTPGGSPLHF TGCGCCAGCAGCGATACCCCAGGGGGTTCACCCCTCCACTTT
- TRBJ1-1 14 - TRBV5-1 CASSLAPVNTEAFF TGCGCCAGCAGCTTGGCGCCAGTGAACACTGAAGCTTTCTTT
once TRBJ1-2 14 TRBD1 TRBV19 CASSRGDSLYGYTF TGTGCCAGTAGTAGGGGGGACAGCCTTTATGGCTACACCTTC
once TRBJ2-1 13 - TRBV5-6 CASSLRGSVAQFF TGTGCCAGCAGCTTGAGAGGGAGCGTAGCTCAGTTCTTC
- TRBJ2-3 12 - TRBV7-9 CASSLAENTQYF TGTGCCAGCAGCTTAGCGGAGAATACGCAGTATTTT
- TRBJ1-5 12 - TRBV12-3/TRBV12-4 CASSFPDQPQHF TGTGCCAGCAGTTTTCCGGATCAGCCCCAGCATTTT
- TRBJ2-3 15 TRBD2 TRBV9 CASSRPPGGVDTQYF TGTGCCAGCAGCCGGCCCCCCGGGGGGGTTGATACGCAGTATTTT
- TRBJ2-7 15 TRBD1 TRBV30 CAWSLGQGAFYEQYF TGTGCCTGGAGCCTGGGACAGGGGGCGTTCTACGAGCAGTACTTC
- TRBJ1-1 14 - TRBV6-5 CASRRDLTVTEAFF TGTGCCAGCAGAAGGGACCTCACGGTCACTGAAGCTTTCTTT
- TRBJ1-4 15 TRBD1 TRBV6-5 CASSSSGTGRGELFF TGTGCCAGCAGTTCCTCCGGGACAGGGAGAGGGGAACTGTTTTTT
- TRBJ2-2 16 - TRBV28 CASSLYRARNTGELFF TGTGCCAGCAGTTTGTACAGGGCCCGGAACACCGGGGAGCTGTTTTTT
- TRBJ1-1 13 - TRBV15 CATSTSRNTEAFF TGTGCCACCAGCACGAGTAGGAACACTGAAGCTTTCTTT
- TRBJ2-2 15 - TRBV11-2 CASTIRTVNTGELFF TGTGCCAGCACCATTAGGACGGTGAACACCGGGGAGCTGTTTTTT
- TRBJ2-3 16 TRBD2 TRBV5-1 CASSLEPSGRRDTQYF TGCGCCAGCAGCTTGGAACCTAGCGGGAGGAGAGATACGCAGTATTTT
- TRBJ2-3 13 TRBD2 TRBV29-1 CSVGGGGTDTQYF TGCAGCGTAGGTGGGGGGGGAACAGATACGCAGTATTTT
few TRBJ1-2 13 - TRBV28 CASSLPGAYGYTF TGTGCCAGCTCCCTCCCGGGGGCCTATGGCTACACCTTC
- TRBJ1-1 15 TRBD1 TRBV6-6 CASSRGTGVNTEAFF TGTGCCAGCAGTCGCGGGACAGGAGTAAACACTGAAGCTTTCTTT
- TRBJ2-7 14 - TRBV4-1 CASSQAEGPYEQYF TGCGCCAGCAGCCAAGCGGAGGGTCCCTACGAGCAGTACTTC
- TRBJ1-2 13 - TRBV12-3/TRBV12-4 CASRGSGFYGYTF TGTGCCAGCAGGGGGAGTGGATTCTATGGCTACACCTTC
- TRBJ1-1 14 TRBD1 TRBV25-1 CASSADREATEAFF TGTGCCAGCAGTGCTGACAGGGAGGCCACTGAAGCTTTCTTT
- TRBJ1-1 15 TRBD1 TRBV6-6 CASSLTGGDGTEAFF TGTGCCAGCAGCCTAACAGGGGGCGACGGCACTGAAGCTTTCTTT
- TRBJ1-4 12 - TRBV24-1 CATSAQGEKLFF TGTGCCACCAGTGCGCAGGGGGAAAAACTGTTTTTT
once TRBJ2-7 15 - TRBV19 CASSISQGGSYEQYF TGTGCCAGTAGTATATCTCAGGGAGGATCCTACGAGCAGTACTTC
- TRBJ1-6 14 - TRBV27 CASSPGTGNSPLHF TGTGCCAGCAGTCCCGGGACGGGGAATTCACCCCTCCACTTT
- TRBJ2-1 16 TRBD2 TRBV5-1 CASSLVGGRDYVEQFF TGCGCCAGCAGCTTGGTCGGGGGACGGGACTATGTTGAGCAGTTCTTC
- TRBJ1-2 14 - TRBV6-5 CASTRDTANYGYTF TGTGCCAGCACCCGGGACACCGCTAACTATGGCTACACCTTC
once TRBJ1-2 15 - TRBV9 CASSPRQVANYGYTF TGTGCCAGCAGCCCACGACAGGTGGCTAACTATGGCTACACCTTC
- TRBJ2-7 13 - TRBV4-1 CASSPATSYEQYF TGCGCCAGCAGCCCTGCGACCTCCTACGAGCAGTACTTC
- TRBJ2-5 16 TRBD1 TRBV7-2 CASSLGRTGGLETQYF TGTGCCAGCAGCTTAGGACGGACAGGGGGTTTGGAGACCCAGTACTTC
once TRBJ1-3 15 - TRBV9 CASSIGHGSGNTIYF TGTGCCAGCAGCATTGGACACGGCTCTGGAAACACCATATATTTT
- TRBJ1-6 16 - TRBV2 CASSEGRQAYNSPLHF TGTGCCAGCAGTGAAGGTCGGCAGGCCTATAATTCACCCCTCCACTTT
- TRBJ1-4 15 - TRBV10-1 CASSEGEGHNEKLFF TGCGCCAGCAGTGAGGGAGAGGGGCATAATGAAAAACTGTTTTTT
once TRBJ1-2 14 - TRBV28 CASSAAGVNYGYTF TGTGCCAGCAGTGCCGCCGGGGTTAACTATGGCTACACCTTC
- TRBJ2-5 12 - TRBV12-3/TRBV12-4 CASTPGSETQYF TGTGCCAGCACCCCCGGTTCGGAGACCCAGTACTTC
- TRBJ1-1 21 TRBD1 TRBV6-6 CASSQGQGASGGNPLGTEAFF TGTGCCAGCAGCCAGGGACAGGGGGCGAGCGGGGGGAACCCTCTGGGGACTGAAGCTTTCTTT
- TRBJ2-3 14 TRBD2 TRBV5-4 CASSTGLPTDTQYF TGTGCCAGCAGTACGGGACTACCCACAGATACGCAGTATTTT
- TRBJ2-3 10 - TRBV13 CASRQDTQYF TGTGCCAGCCGGCAGGATACGCAGTATTTT
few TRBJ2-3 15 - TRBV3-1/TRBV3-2 CASSTMGTGTDTQYF TGTGCCAGCAGCACTATGGGGACGGGCACAGATACGCAGTATTTT
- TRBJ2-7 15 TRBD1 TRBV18 CASSSGQGASYEQYF TGTGCCAGCTCATCGGGACAGGGGGCCTCCTACGAGCAGTACTTC
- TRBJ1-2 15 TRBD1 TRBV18 CASSRRQGSDYGYTF TGTGCCAGCTCACGTAGACAGGGGTCGGACTATGGCTACACCTTC
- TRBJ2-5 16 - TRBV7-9 CASSLQASAGQETQYF TGTGCCAGCAGCTTACAAGCCTCCGCTGGACAAGAGACCCAGTACTTC
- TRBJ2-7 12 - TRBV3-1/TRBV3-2 CASSPSSYEQYF TGTGCCAGCAGCCCCTCATCCTACGAGCAGTACTTC
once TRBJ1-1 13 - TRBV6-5 CASSYGPAGAAFF TGTGCCAGCAGTTACGGTCCGGCAGGGGCAGCTTTCTTT
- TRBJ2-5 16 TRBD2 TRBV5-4 CASSSGGAGGSETQYF TGTGCCAGCAGCTCGGGGGGAGCGGGGGGATCAGAGACCCAGTACTTC
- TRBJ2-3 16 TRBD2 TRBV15 CATSRGSGGDTDTQYF TGTGCCACCAGCAGAGGTAGCGGGGGGGACACAGATACGCAGTATTTT
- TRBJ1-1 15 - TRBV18 CASSLDRDGGTEAFF TGTGCCAGCTCCCTAGACCGGGATGGAGGGACTGAAGCTTTCTTT
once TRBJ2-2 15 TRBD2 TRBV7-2 CASSLGGSGVPELFF TGTGCCAGCAGCTTAGGGGGTAGCGGGGTCCCCGAGCTGTTTTTT
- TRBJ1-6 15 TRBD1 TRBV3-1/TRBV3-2 CASSNLRDRGSPLHF TGTGCCAGCAGCAACTTGAGGGACAGGGGATCACCCCTCCACTTT
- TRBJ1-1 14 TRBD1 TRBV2 CASRLGQLNTEAFF TGTGCCAGCAGATTGGGACAGCTGAACACTGAAGCTTTCTTT
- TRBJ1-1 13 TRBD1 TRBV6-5 CATSRGFDTEAFF TGTGCCACGAGCAGGGGGTTCGACACTGAAGCTTTCTTT
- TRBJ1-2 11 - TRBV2 CASSGTATNTF TGTGCCAGCAGTGGGACAGCCACTAACACCTTC
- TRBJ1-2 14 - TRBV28 CASSQRGETYGYTF TGTGCCAGCAGCCAAAGAGGGGAGACCTATGGCTACACCTTC
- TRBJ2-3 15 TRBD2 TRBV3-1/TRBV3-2 CASSQSGVSTDTQYF TGTGCCAGCAGCCAGAGCGGGGTGAGCACAGATACGCAGTATTTT
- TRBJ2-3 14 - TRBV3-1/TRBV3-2 CASSGVVRSDTQYF TGTGCCAGCAGCGGGGTAGTGAGGTCAGATACGCAGTATTTT